A single sample is the source of the 28 T cell receptor beta chains below, sequenced in a study of blood T cell repertoires in COVID-19. Here immunoSEQ multiplex PCR was the method, and the copy in TCRdb shows in-frame clones only, minus some. The profile shows around 280,000 clones, about 83% of them singletons. What was sequenced was PBMCs or T cells enriched from blood (not recorded which). The receptor set was obtained from a woman between 35 and 50 years old who had recovered from COVID-19.

On this clone itself: The sample holds other DNA sequences that translate to the same CDR3. This CDR3 is CASSLGGGNTEAFF. CDR3 nucleotide sequence: TGTGCCAGCAGCTTAGGCGGTGGGAACACTGAAGCTTTCTTT. V usage is TRBV7-2 and J usage is TRBJ1-1; D gene uncertain. CDR3 length equals 14 residues. Trimming took off 1 base at V and 1 base at J, with 7 bases between the two ends. Germline V gives CDR1 SGHTA, CDR2 FQGNSA.

The chain is built from TRBV14 and TRBJ2-3; D possibly corresponds to TRBD1 (5 bases). Germline assignment: CDR1 SGHDN and CDR2 FVKESK. Trimming removed 6 bases from V and 2 bases from J, with 9 bases in between. This CDR3 comprises 13 residues. CDR3 loop: CASSRQITDTQYF. The CDR3 DNA reads as TGTGCCAGCAGTAGACAGATCACAGATACGCAGTATTTT.

The chain links TRBV5-6 to TRBJ1-5; D possibly corresponds to TRBD1 (5 bases). The length of the CDR3 is 18 residues. Germline-derived CDR1 and CDR2 are SGHDT and YYEEEE. Trimming cost V 4 bases and J 0 bases, with 20 bases left between them. The CDR3 here is CASSAGGFRPLSNQPQHF. CDR3 DNA: TGTGCCAGCAGCGCGGGGGGATTTCGGCCCCTTAGCAATCAGCCCCAGCATTTT. The whole variable domain, remainder taken from reference TRBV5-6 and TRBJ1-5, is DAGVTQSPTHLIKTRGQQVTLRCSPKSGHDTVSWYQQALGQGPQFIFQYYEEEERQRGNFPDRFSGHQFPNYSSELNVNALLLGDSALYLCASSAGGFRPLSNQPQHFGDGTRLSIL.

The V gene is TRBV28, the J gene TRBJ2-7, with TRBD2 as a possible D gene (6 bases). Germline values: CDR1 MDHEN, CDR2 SYDVKM. The CDR3 is 16 residues long. V was shortened by 4 bases and J by 2 bases, with 18 bases between the two germline ends. For the CDR3, the DNA is TGTGCCAGCAGTTCACCGGGCTCCGGAGGGGCCTACGAGCAGTACTTC. Its protein product is CASSSPGSGGAYEQYF.

This clone was counted a single time. The chain couples TRBV2 to TRBJ2-4, with TRBD1 matching 7 bases. Germline CDR1 reads SNHLY; CDR2 reads FYNNEI. V lost 6 bases, J lost 3 bases, and 17 bases stayed unmatched. CDR3 length equals 18 residues. The CDR3 sequence is CASRQSPGTAPYKNIQYF. CDR3 in DNA: TGTGCCAGCAGGCAATCCCCCGGGACAGCGCCATACAAAAACATTCAGTACTTC.

V is TRBV19 and J is TRBJ1-4; tentative D call: TRBD1 (5 bases). V gave up 8 bases and J gave up 5 bases, with 15 bases separating them. The length of the CDR3 is 14 residues. Germline CDR1 LNHDA, CDR2 SQIVND (reference sequence). In DNA form, the CDR3 reads TGTGCCAGTCAAGGGGCGGAATCCAATGAAAAACTGTTTTTT. This translates into CASQGAESNEKLFF.

In regard to this clone: Other DNA variants within this sample encode the same CDR3. The rearrangement uses TRBV6-2 or TRBV6-3 and TRBJ1-5; 9 nucleotides match TRBD1. Per germline, CDR1 MNHEY and CDR2 SVGEGT. The trim removed 6 bases at V and 5 bases at J, leaving 8 bases unmatched. The CDR3 is 15 amino acids. The CDR3 loop reads CASSPGTGRDQPQHF. CDR3 coding DNA: TGTGCCAGCAGCCCTGGGACAGGGCGAGATCAGCCCCAGCATTTT.

This chain links TRBV29-1 with TRBJ1-1; 9 nucleotides agree with TRBD1. From germline, CDR1 is SQVTM and CDR2 ANQGSEA. The CDR3 consists of 14 residues. For the CDR3, the DNA is TGCATCGTATCCCTCACAGGGGGCGGGTTCGGAGCTTTCTTT. This codes for CIVSLTGGGFGAFF.

The V and J genes are TRBV5-4 and TRBJ2-5; a weak D match, TRBD1 (7 bases). Germline values: CDR1 SGHNT, CDR2 YYREEE (reference sequence). The CDR3 is made up of 14 amino acids. V gave up 8 bases and J gave up 5 bases, with 19 bases separating them. This chain's CDR3 is CASSLFQGGETQYF. CDR3 sequence (DNA): TGTGCCAGTTCTCTCTTCCAGGGGGGCGAGACCCAGTACTTC.

The rearrangement uses TRBV5-1 and TRBJ1-3; possible D gene TRBD1, 6 bases. The V end lost 4 bases, the J end lost 0 bases, and 20 bases lay between the germline ends. This CDR3 contains 18 residues. Germline V gene data show CDR1 as SGHRS and CDR2 as YFSETQ. The CDR3 DNA reads TGCGCCAGCAGCGTACAGGGTCCCGAAAGATACTCTGGAAACACCATATATTTT. This translates into CASSVQGPERYSGNTIYF.

This chain joins TRBV5-7 and TRBJ2-5, with 7 bases aligning to TRBD1. TRBV5-7 falls under the ORF class, with uncertain function. J lost 1 base, V lost 3 bases, and 3 bases had no gene match. The CDR3 is 14 residues long. CDR3 sequence: CASSSRDSQETQYF. Here the CDR3 DNA reads TGTGCCAGCAGCTCAAGGGACAGCCAAGAGACCCAGTACTTC.

V gene TRBV11-1 combines with J gene TRBJ2-1; a weak D match, TRBD1 (8 bases). Per germline, CDR1 SGHAT and CDR2 FQDESV (reference sequence). Trimming pared 4 bases from V and 4 bases from J, leaving 14 bases between. The CDR3 totals 15 residues. This CDR3 reads CASSYGQGGYNEQFF. The CDR3 bases are TGTGCCAGCAGCTATGGACAGGGAGGGTACAATGAGCAGTTCTTC.

The chain combines TRBV13 with TRBJ2-3, with TRBD2 identical over 10 bases. The germline CDR1 and CDR2 sequences are PRHDT and FYEKMQ (reference sequence). The CDR3 has 15 amino acids. With 3 bases clipped from V and 2 bases from J, the junction kept 2 bases outside the gene matches. The CDR3: CASSFLAGVTDTQYF. CDR3 bases: TGTGCCAGCAGCTTCCTAGCGGGAGTCACAGATACGCAGTATTTT.

V and J are TRBV7-3 and TRBJ2-2, with D maybe TRBD1 (5 bases). Germline V gene data show CDR1 as SGHTA and CDR2 as FQGTGA. CDR3 size: 14 residues. The germline V and J ends were trimmed by 2 bases and 5 bases, with 9 bases remaining between them. This CDR3 reads CASSLVAGTGELFF. The CDR3 bases are TGTGCCAGCAGCTTAGTAGCAGGGACCGGGGAGCTGTTTTTT.

The chain joins TRBV28 to TRBJ1-4, with D possibly TRBD1 on 5 matching bases. This CDR3 spans 16 amino acids. CDR1 MDHEN and CDR2 SYDVKM come from the germline V gene. V shed 7 bases and J shed 2 bases, with 17 bases lying between them. The CDR3 region has the DNA TGTGCCAGCACCCCCGGCGGGGGAGGGACTAATGAAAAACTGTTTTTT. It yields the protein CASTPGGGGTNEKLFF.

The chain is built from TRBV5-4 and TRBJ2-1; perhaps TRBD2 as D (6 bases). The ends were cut back, 3 bases at V and 5 bases at J, with 9 bases in the middle. The CDR3 covers 13 residues. Germline values: CDR1 SGHNT, CDR2 YYREEE (reference sequence). The CDR3 DNA follows: TGTGCCAGCAGCTCGGGACTTGACAATGAGCAGTTCTTC. The encoded protein is CASSSGLDNEQFF.

CDR3: CASSVAGAEAQYF. DNA for the CDR3: TGTGCCAGCAGCGTAGCTGGCGCGGAGGCCCAGTACTTC. This rearrangement joins TRBV9 to TRBJ2-5; the D gene is possibly TRBD2 (5 bases). V lost 0 bases, J lost 9 bases, and 12 bases lay in between. The CDR3 length is 13 residues. CDR1 and CDR2 (germline): SGDLS, YYNGEE.

For this clone: This same CDR3 is encoded by further DNA sequences in the sample. This sequence joins TRBV6-5 and TRBJ2-2; possible D gene TRBD2, 6 bases. This CDR3 is 13 amino acids long. Looked up from germline, CDR1 is MNHEY and CDR2 is SVGAGI. The V end lost 6 bases, the J end lost 5 bases, and 10 bases lay between the germline ends. CDR3 amino acids: CASRTGGTGELFF. The CDR3, as DNA: TGTGCCAGCAGAACCGGGGGTACCGGGGAGCTGTTTTTT.

The chain carries TRBV14 and TRBJ2-7; 12 bases map to TRBD2. Germline V lookup: CDR1 SGHDN, CDR2 FVKESK. This CDR3 comprises 16 residues. The V gene end was trimmed by 4 bases and the J gene end by 8 bases; junction bases not matched to a gene: 12. The CDR3 is CASSPLAGGPNHQQYF. CDR3 coding DNA: TGTGCCAGCAGCCCACTAGCGGGAGGACCCAACCACCAGCAGTACTTC.

The rearrangement uses TRBV28 and TRBJ1-2; D uncertain. Germline assignment: CDR1 MDHEN and CDR2 SYDVKM. V lost 3 bases and J 0 bases, leaving 5 bases between the germline ends. The CDR3 has 13 amino acids. This CDR3 reads CASSLAANYGYTF. The CDR3 DNA follows: TGTGCCAGCAGTTTGGCAGCTAACTATGGCTACACCTTC.

This clone appeared many times. V gene TRBV29-1 combines with J gene TRBJ2-4; 7 nucleotides align to TRBD1. The CDR3 runs to 13 residues. CDR1 is SQVTM and CDR2 is ANQGSEA in the germline V gene. V shed 6 bases, J shed 1 base, and the junction held 3 bases outside the gene matches. The CDR3 loop reads CSVLQGAKNIQYF. CDR3 DNA sequence: TGCAGCGTCCTACAGGGGGCCAAAAACATTCAGTACTTC.

The chain is built from TRBV7-3 and TRBJ2-3; the D gene is possibly TRBD2 (5 bases). The CDR3 spans 15 residues. Trimming left V 0 bases short and J 2 bases short, with 9 bases between. The germline V gene has CDR1 SGHTA and CDR2 FQGTGA. This CDR3 is CASSLTPLATDTQYF. In DNA, the CDR3 is TGTGCCAGCAGCTTAACGCCCCTAGCCACAGATACGCAGTATTTT.

The chain joins TRBV28 to TRBJ1-1; 7 bases align to TRBD1. CDR3 length equals 17 residues. With 1 base clipped from V and 4 bases from J, the junction kept 12 bases outside the gene matches. CDR1 is MDHEN and CDR2 is SYDVKM in the germline V gene. CDR3 sequence (DNA): TGTGCCAGCAGTTTATCCCGTGACAGGGTTCGGGGCACTGAAGCTTTCTTT. Translation gives CASSLSRDRVRGTEAFF.

V is TRBV21-1 and J is TRBJ2-3; the D call of TRBD2 is as the table states it, not checked on the DNA. TRBV21-1 is reported as a pseudogene. There are 17 residues in the CDR3. This CDR3 reads CASSKVGKTSGLDTQYF. CDR3 coding DNA: TGTGCCAGCAGCAAAGTTGGAAAGACTAGCGGGTTAGATACGCAGTATTTT.

This chain uses TRBV7-8 with TRBJ2-7; D unresolved. Germline V lookup: CDR1 SGHVS, CDR2 FQNEAQ. The length of the CDR3 is 11 residues. V lost 5 bases and J 6 bases, leaving 8 bases between the germline ends. CDR3 loop: CASSKPGEQYF. CDR3 DNA sequence: TGTGCCAGCAGCAAGCCAGGCGAGCAGTACTTC.

The CDR3, as DNA: TGTGCCAGCAGTGGAGCGGGAGGTAGAAATGAGCAGTTCTTC. This translates into CASSGAGGRNEQFF. The J gene is TRBJ2-1, the V gene TRBV25-1; 9 positions match TRBD2. Unmatched junction bases numbered 5, after V lost 4 bases and J lost 7 bases. This CDR3 has 14 amino acids. From germline, CDR1 is MGHDK and CDR2 SYGVNS.

The V call is TRBV6-5, the J call TRBJ1-2, with 9 bases that match TRBD1. Per germline, CDR1 MNHEY and CDR2 SVGAGI. The CDR3 runs to 13 residues. The V gene end was trimmed by 5 bases and the J gene end by 4 bases; junction bases not matched to a gene: 2. This CDR3 reads CASSKQGAYGYTF. DNA of the CDR3: TGTGCCAGCAGTAAACAGGGGGCCTATGGCTACACCTTC.

This chain links TRBV7-2 with TRBJ2-3, with 9 bases matching TRBD1. Germline CDR1 and CDR2: SGHTA and FQGNSA. The CDR3 is made up of 14 amino acids. V shed 4 bases and J 1 base; nucleotides not matched to a gene: 0. CDR3 sequence: CASSWTGGTDTQYF. The CDR3 nucleotides read TGTGCCAGCAGCTGGACAGGGGGCACAGATACGCAGTATTTT.